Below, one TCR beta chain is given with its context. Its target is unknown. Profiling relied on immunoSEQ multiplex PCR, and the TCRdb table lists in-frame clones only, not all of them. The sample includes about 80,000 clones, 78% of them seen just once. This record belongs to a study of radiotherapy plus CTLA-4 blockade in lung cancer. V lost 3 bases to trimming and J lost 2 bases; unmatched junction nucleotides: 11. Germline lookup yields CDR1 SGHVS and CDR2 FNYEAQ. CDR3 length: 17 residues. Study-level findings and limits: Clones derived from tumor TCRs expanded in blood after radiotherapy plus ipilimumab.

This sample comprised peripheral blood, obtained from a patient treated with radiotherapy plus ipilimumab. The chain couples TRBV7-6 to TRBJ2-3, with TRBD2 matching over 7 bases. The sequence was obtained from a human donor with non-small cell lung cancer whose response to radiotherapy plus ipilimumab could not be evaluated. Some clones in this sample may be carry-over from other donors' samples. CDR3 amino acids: CASSLGTAGVHTDTQYF. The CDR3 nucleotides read TGTGCCAGCAGCTTGGGGACCGCGGGGGTGCACACAGATACGCAGTATTTT. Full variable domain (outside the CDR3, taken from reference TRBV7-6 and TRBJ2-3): GAGVSQSPRYKVTKRGQDVALRCDPISGHVSLYWYRQALGQGPEFLTYFNYEAQQDKSGLPNDRFSAERPEGSISTLTIQRTEQRDSAMYRCASSLGTAGVHTDTQYFGPGTRLTVL.